These T cell receptor beta chains were read from a single sample in a study of T cells after posttransplantation cyclophosphamide. The repertoire was sequenced with immunoSEQ multiplex PCR; TCRdb's copy has only in-frame clones and lacks some. The table has tens of thousands of clones, approximately 98% seen once; the top ten hold roughly 0.15%. The sample taken for sequencing was naive CD4+ T cells sorted from PBMCs. The receptors here all came from a middle-aged man in good health, CMV-negative, and a related stem cell transplant donor. CDR3s include the opening cysteine and the closing phenylalanine or tryptophan. The order of the fields is D gene, clone size, J gene, V gene, CDR3 DNA, CDR3 protein. D genes are given only for firm matches. The size entry is marked missing in some rows and otherwise reads once, few, many or a size class.

>TRBD1|-|TRBJ1-4|TRBV5-1
TGCGCCAGCAGCGCGGCAGGGGGGACCTTCGAGGATAATGAAAAACTGTTTTTT
CASSAAGGTFEDNEKLFF
>TRBD2|-|TRBJ2-5|TRBV5-4
TGTGCCAGCAGCGCGGGGGGACTAGCGGTTGAAGAGACCCAGTACTTC
CASSAGGLAVEETQYF
>-|-|TRBJ1-2|TRBV6-5
TGTGCCAGCGGCGAGGATCTACGCTTTAACTATGGCTACACCTTC
CASGEDLRFNYGYTF
>-|-|TRBJ1-1|TRBV7-2
TGTGCCAGCAGCCCAACAGGGTTGAGAACTGAAGCTTTCTTT
CASSPTGLRTEAFF
>-|once|TRBJ2-5|TRBV27
TGTGCCAGCTGCGGGTGGGCCCAGTACTTC
CASCGWAQYF
>TRBD2|-|TRBJ2-3|TRBV4-1
TGCGCCAGCAGCCAAGTAGGGCTAGCGGGCACAGATACGCAGTATTTT
CASSQVGLAGTDTQYF
>TRBD1|once|TRBJ2-4|TRBV25-1
TGTGCCAGCAGTGAACCCGGACAGGGAAACATTCAGTACTTC
CASSEPGQGNIQYF
>-|once|TRBJ1-4|TRBV11-1
TGTGCCAGCAGCTCGGGAGGGAAAACTAATGAAAAACTGTTTTTT
CASSSGGKTNEKLFF
>TRBD2|once|TRBJ2-7|TRBV2
TGTGCCAGCAGTCAAACTAGCGGGAGGGCCCAATTCTACGAGCAGTACTTC
CASSQTSGRAQFYEQYF
>-|-|TRBJ2-7|TRBV11-2
TGTGCCAGCAGCTTAGAAGGGGCCAGCCCCATCTCCTACGAGCAGTACTTC
CASSLEGASPISYEQYF
>TRBD1|-|TRBJ2-7|TRBV10-3
TGTGCCATCGGGGACAGGGGGCTCGGAGAGCAGTACTTC
CAIGDRGLGEQYF
>-|-|TRBJ2-3|TRBV18
TGTGCCAGCTCACCCAATCCAGGTCTCCGTGGCACAGATACGCAGTATTTT
CASSPNPGLRGTDTQYF
>TRBD1|-|TRBJ1-1|TRBV10-3
TGTGCCATCAGTGAGTCCCTACAACAGGGGGCAAGTGAAGCTTTCTTT
CAISESLQQGASEAFF
>TRBD2|-|TRBJ2-3|TRBV30
TGTGCCTGGAGTAGCGGGAGGGCCACAGATACGCAGTATTTT
CAWSSGRATDTQYF
>TRBD1|-|TRBJ2-1|TRBV5-1
TGCGCCAGCAGCTTACCGGGACAGGACAATGAGCAGTTCTTC
CASSLPGQDNEQFF
>-|-|TRBJ2-7|TRBV2
TGTGCCAGCAGCGGGGACACGAACTACGAGCAGTACTTC
CASSGDTNYEQYF
>-|once|TRBJ1-1|TRBV11-3
TGTGCCAGCAGCTTAGACCCGGGGACATCGGAAGCTTTCTTT
CASSLDPGTSEAFF
>-|-|TRBJ2-7|TRBV27
TGTGCCAGCAGTTTATCGTATCGAGTAACCGAGCAGTACTTC
CASSLSYRVTEQYF
>-|-|TRBJ1-2|TRBV29-1
TGCAGCGGATCGCAGTGGGGGGACTATGGCTACACCTTC
CSGSQWGDYGYTF
>TRBD1|-|TRBJ2-3|TRBV18
TGTGCCAGCTCTCCTAGGACAGGGACAGATACGCAGTATTTT
CASSPRTGTDTQYF
>TRBD1|-|TRBJ2-5|TRBV6-6
TGTGCCAGCAGCTTACAGGGGTACCAAGAGACCCAGTACTTC
CASSLQGYQETQYF
>-|-|TRBJ2-5|TRBV4-2
TGTGCCAGCAGCCAAGTCCAACTTTCAGGGCAACAAGAGACCCAGTACTTC
CASSQVQLSGQQETQYF
>-|-|TRBJ1-4|TRBV6-5
TGTGCCAGCAGTTACGGAGCCGCAACTAATGAAAAACTGTTTTTT
CASSYGAATNEKLFF
>TRBD2|-|TRBJ2-1|TRBV5-1
TGCGCCAGCAGCCAGTCCCCTAGCGGGAGAACTGACAATGAGCAGTTCTTC
CASSQSPSGRTDNEQFF
>-|once|TRBJ2-7|TRBV7-9
TGTGCCAGCAGCTTAGCTCCAGGGCTAAATCCCTACGAGCAGTACTTC
CASSLAPGLNPYEQYF
>-|-|TRBJ2-1|TRBV7-2
TGTGCCAGCAGCTTATCCGGGAGCAGTTCCCGTGAGCAGTTCTTC
CASSLSGSSSREQFF
>-|-|TRBJ2-1|TRBV19
TGTGCCAGTAGTCAGCCAGGGGCCTCAATTTTACTCTTC
CASSQPGASILLF